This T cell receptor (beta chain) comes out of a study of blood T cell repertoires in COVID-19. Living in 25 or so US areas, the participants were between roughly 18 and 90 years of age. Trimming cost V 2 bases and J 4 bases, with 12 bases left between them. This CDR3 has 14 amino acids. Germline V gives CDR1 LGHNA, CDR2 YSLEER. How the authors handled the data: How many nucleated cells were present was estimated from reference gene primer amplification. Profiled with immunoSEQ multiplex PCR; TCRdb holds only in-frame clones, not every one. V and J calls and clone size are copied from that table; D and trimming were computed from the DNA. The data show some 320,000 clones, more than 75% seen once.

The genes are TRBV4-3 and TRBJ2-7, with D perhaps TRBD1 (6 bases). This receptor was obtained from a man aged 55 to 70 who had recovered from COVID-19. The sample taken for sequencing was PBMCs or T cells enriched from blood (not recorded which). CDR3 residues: CASSQQGQGYEQYF. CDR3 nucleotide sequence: TGCGCCAGCAGCCAACAGGGGCAAGGTTACGAGCAGTACTTC.